The 2 T cell receptor beta chains below all came from one sample that was sequenced in a study of CD8+ T cells in alopecia areata. As for treatment: oral pan-JAK inhibitor, 5-10 mg twice daily. cDNA serving as the sequencing template came from extracted, reverse transcribed RNA. Only in-frame clones appear in the TCRdb table, and some are missing; sequencing was by immunoSEQ multiplex PCR. The table shows some 240,000 clones, with 50% to 60% occurring only once. The specimen was CD4+ T cells sorted from blood, collected at week 4, from a patient treated with tofacitinib. Receptors were obtained from a human donor with alopecia areata.

The rearrangement links TRBV4-1 to TRBJ2-7; unclear D gene. Germline CDR1 reads MGHRA; CDR2 reads YSYEKL. V shed 0 bases and J shed 6 bases, with 15 bases lying between them. The CDR3 sequence is 15 residues long. The CDR3 protein is CASSQDGRRSSEQYF. In nucleotides, the CDR3 is TGCGCCAGCAGCCAAGATGGCCGCCGAAGTAGCGAGCAGTACTTC.

This clone has more than one count but fewer than ten. J is TRBJ2-1 and V is TRBV29-1, with a tentative D call TRBD2 (5 bases). V lost 5 bases to trimming and J lost 2 bases, with 16 bases between them. Germline V lookup: CDR1 SQVTM, CDR2 ANQGSEA. The CDR3 contains 15 residues. In nucleotides, the CDR3 is TGCAGCGTTAAGCAACTAGGCTCAACCTACAATGAGCAGTTCTTC. Translating it yields CSVKQLGSTYNEQFF.